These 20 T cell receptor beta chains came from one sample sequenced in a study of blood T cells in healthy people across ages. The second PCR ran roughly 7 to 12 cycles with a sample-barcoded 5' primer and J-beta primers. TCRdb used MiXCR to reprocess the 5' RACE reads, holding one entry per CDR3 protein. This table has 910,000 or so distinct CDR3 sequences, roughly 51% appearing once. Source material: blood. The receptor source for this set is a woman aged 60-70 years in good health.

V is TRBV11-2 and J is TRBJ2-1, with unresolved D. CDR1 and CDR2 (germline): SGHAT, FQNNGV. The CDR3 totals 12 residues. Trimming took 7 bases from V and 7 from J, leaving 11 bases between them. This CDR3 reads CASITVGNEQFF. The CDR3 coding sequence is TGTGCCAGCATCACGGTCGGGAATGAGCAGTTCTTC.

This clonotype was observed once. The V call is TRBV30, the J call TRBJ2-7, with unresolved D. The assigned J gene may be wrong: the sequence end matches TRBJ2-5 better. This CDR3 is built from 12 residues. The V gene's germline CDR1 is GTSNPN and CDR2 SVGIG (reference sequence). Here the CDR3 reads CAWSPRLETQYF. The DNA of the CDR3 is TGTGCCTGGAGTCCTCGGTTAGAGACCCAGTACTTC.

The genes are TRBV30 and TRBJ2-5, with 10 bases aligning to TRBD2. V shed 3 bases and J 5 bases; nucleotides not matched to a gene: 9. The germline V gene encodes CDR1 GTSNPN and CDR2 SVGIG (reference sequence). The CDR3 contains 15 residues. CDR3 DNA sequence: TGTGCCTGGAGGGCCGAGGGACTAGCGTTGGAGACCCAGTACTTC. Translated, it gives CAWRAEGLALETQYF.

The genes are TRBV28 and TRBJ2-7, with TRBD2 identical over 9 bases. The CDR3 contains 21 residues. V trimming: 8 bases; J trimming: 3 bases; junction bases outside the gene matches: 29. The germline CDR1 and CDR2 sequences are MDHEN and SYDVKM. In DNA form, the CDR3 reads TGTGCCAGCGGGGGGGACAAGACTAGCGGAAATTCTCATTTCGAAATCTACGAGCAGTACTTC. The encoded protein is CASGGDKTSGNSHFEIYEQYF. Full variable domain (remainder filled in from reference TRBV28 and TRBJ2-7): DVKVTQSSRYLVKRTGEKVFLECVQDMDHENMFWYRQDPGLGLRLIYFSYDVKMKEKGDIPEGYSVSREKKERFSLILESASTNQTSMYLCASGGDKTSGNSHFEIYEQYFGPGTRLTVT.

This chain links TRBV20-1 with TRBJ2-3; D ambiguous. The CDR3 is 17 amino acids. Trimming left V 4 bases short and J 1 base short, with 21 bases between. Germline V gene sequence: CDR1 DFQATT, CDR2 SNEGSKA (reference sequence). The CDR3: CSAKVPGWQARTDTQYF. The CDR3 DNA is TGCAGTGCTAAGGTTCCAGGTTGGCAGGCCCGCACAGATACGCAGTATTTT.

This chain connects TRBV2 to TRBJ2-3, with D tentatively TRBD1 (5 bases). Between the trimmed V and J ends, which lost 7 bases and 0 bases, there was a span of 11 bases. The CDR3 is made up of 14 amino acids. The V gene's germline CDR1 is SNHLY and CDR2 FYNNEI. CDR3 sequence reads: CASIRQSSTDTQYF. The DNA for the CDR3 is TGTGCCAGCATTCGACAGTCTAGCACAGATACGCAGTATTTT. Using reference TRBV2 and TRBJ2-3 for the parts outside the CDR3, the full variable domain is EPEVTQTPSHQVTQMGQEVILRCVPISNHLYFYWYRQILGQKVEFLVSFYNNEISEKSEIFDDQFSVERPDGSNFTLKIRSTKLEDSAMYFCASIRQSSTDTQYFGPGTRLTVL.

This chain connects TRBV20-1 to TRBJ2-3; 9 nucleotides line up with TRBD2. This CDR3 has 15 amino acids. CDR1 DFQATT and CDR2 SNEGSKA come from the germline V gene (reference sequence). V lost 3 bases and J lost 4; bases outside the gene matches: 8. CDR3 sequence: CSARESGRSPDTQYF. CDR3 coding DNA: TGCAGTGCTAGGGAGAGCGGGAGGAGTCCAGATACGCAGTATTTT.

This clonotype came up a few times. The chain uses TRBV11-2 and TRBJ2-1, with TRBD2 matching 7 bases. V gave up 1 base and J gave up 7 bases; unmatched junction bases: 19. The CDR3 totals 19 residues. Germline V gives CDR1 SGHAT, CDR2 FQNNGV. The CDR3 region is CASSLAPSGRAWVLNEQFF. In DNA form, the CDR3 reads TGTGCCAGCAGCTTAGCCCCTAGCGGTCGAGCGTGGGTATTGAATGAGCAGTTCTTC. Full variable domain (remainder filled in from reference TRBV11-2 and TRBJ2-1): EAGVAQSPRYKIIEKRQSVAFWCNPISGHATLYWYQQILGQGPKLLIQFQNNGVVDDSQLPKDRFSAERLKGVDSTLKIQPAKLEDSAVYLCASSLAPSGRAWVLNEQFFGPGTRLTVL.

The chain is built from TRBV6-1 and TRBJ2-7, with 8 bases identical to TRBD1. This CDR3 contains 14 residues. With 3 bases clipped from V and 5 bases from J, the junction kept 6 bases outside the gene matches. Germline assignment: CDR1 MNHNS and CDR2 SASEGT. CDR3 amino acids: CASSDRQGSNEQYF. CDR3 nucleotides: TGTGCCAGCAGTGACCGACAGGGGAGCAACGAGCAGTACTTC.

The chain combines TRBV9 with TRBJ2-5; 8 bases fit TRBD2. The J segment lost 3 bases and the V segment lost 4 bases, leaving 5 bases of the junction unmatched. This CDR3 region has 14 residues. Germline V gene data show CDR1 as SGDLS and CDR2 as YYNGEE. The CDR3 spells CASSTPGLEETQYF. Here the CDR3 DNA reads TGTGCCAGCAGCACCCCGGGACTAGAAGAGACCCAGTACTTC.

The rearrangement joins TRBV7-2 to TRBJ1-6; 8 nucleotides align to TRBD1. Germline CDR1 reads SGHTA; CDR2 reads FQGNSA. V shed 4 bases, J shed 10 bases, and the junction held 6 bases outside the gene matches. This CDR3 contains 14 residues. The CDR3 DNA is TGTGCCAGCAGCTATCGGACAGGGAGCTCACCCCTCCACTTT. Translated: CASSYRTGSSPLHF.

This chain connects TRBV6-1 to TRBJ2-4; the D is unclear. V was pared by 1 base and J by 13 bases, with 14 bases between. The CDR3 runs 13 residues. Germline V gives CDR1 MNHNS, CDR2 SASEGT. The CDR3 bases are TGTGCCAGCAGTGAAGGGAGCCGGGTCAAGCAGTACTTC. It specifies CASSEGSRVKQYF.

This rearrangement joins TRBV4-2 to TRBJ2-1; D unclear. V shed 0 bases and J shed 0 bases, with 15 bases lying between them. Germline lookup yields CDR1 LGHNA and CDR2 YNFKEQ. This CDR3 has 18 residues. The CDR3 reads CASSQDPRRELSYNEQFF. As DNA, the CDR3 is TGTGCCAGCAGCCAAGATCCACGAAGAGAACTCTCCTACAATGAGCAGTTCTTC.

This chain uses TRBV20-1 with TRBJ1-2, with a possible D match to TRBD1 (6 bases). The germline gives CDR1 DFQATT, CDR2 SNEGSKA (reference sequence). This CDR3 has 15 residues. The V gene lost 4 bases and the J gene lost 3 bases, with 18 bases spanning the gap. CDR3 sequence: CSAIGGRTAYYGYTF. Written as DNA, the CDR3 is TGCAGTGCTATAGGGGGACGGACGGCTTACTATGGCTACACCTTC.

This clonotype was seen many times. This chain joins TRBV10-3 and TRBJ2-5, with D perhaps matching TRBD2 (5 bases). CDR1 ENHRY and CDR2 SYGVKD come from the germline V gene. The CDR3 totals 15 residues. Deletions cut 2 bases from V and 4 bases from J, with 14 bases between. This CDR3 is CAISEGGEGRETQYF. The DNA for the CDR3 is TGTGCCATCAGTGAGGGAGGCGAGGGTCGAGAGACCCAGTACTTC.

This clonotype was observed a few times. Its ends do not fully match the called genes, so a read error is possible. CDR3 loop: CASSITGTGGFTDTQYF. CDR3 in DNA: TGTGCTAGCAGTATAACCGGGACAGGGGGATTCACAGATACGCAGTATTTT. The chain has TRBV27 and TRBJ2-3; TRBD1 matches at 11 bases. Germline V lookup: CDR1 MNHEY, CDR2 SMNVEV (reference sequence). The CDR3 contains 17 residues.

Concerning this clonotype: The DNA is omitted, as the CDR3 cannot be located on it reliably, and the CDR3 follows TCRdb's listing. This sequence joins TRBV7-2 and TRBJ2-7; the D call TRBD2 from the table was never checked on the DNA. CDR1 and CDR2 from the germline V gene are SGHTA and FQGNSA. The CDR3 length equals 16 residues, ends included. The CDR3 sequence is CASSLGSLGMGETQYF.

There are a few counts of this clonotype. CDR3 amino acids: CASSQPPGTGVFNEQFF. CDR3 coding DNA: TGCGCCAGCAGCCAACCACCGGGGACAGGGGTTTTCAATGAGCAGTTCTTC. This chain connects TRBV4-1 to TRBJ2-1, with TRBD1 identical over 10 bases. J was trimmed by 6 bases and V by 2 bases; bases with no gene match: 10. The germline V gene has CDR1 MGHRA and CDR2 YSYEKL. CDR3 length equals 17 residues.

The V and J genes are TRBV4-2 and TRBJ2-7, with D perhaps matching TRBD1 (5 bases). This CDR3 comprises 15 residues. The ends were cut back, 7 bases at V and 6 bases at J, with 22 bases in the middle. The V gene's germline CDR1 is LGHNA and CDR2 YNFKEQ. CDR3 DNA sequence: TGTGCCAGCAACCCGCAAGACAAACAGGCTCGCGAGCAGTACTTC. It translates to CASNPQDKQAREQYF.

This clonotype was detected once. In DNA, the CDR3 is TGCAGTGCTAGTAGCGGAGTGGGAGAGCTCTACGAGCAGTACTTC. Protein product: CSASSGVGELYEQYF. The V gene is TRBV20-1, the J gene TRBJ2-7; D may be TRBD2 (6 bases). The CDR3 has 15 amino acids. Trimming took off 3 bases at V and 3 bases at J, with 18 bases between the two ends. The germline V gene encodes CDR1 DFQATT and CDR2 SNEGSKA (reference sequence).